This T cell receptor (beta chain) derives from a study of T-cell memory formation after mild COVID-19. General observations from the study: Memory sampled before infection contained some responding clones, suggesting cross-reactive memory joined. Day 15 to 85 contracting clones showed balanced CD4/CD8; day 15 to 37 expanders favored CD4+. For contracting clones, CD4+ ones sat mainly in CM and EM, CD8+ in EMRA.

Sample barcodes and UMIs were carried by the TCR alpha and TCR beta cDNA libraries that 5'RACE generated with constant-segment primers. A single record per CDR3 protein comes from TCRdb applying MiXCR to the 5' RACE reads. The sample contains roughly 560,000 distinct CDR3 sequences, roughly 22% of which appear only once. CDR3 length: 17 residues. The germline gives CDR1 MNHNS, CDR2 SASEGT. The junction had 7 bases not matched to a gene; V was cut back by 5 bases and J by 0 bases. This clonotype was counted only a few times. Its specificity is unknown. This TCR was sampled from an adult woman who had mild COVID-19 (a few samples of this study predate the infection). Cell type and time point are not known. The sequencing input was PBMCs or a T cell subset sorted from them (not recorded which). The chain is built from TRBV6-1 and TRBJ2-7; 13 bases agree with TRBD2. CDR3 sequence reads: CASSLGLAGVLSYEQYF. CDR3 nucleotides: TGTGCCAGCAGTCTCGGACTAGCGGGGGTACTCTCCTACGAGCAGTACTTC.